This TCR beta chain was identified in a study of blood T cell repertoires in COVID-19. Overall study: Both acute and convalescent COVID-19 samples were obtained from the United States, Italy and Spain. Sources were T cells, B-cell-depleted T cells, or PBMCs; the material itself was cDNA or gDNA.

Source study methods: For nucleated cells, counts were estimated from reference gene primer amplification. Data came from immunoSEQ multiplex PCR; TCRdb stores just in-frame clones and leaves some out. The DNA gave D and trimming, while V, J and clone size come from that table. The table shows roughly 170,000 clones, with less than 85% occurring only once. The CDR3 is 16 residues long. CDR1 is SGHRS and CDR2 is YFSETQ in the germline V gene. The V gene lost 0 bases and the J gene lost 0 bases, with 13 bases spanning the gap. The origin of this receptor is a woman older than 75 with acute or convalescent COVID-19. The V and J genes are TRBV5-1 and TRBJ2-7; D perhaps matches TRBD1 (6 bases). The specimen was peripheral blood. In DNA, the CDR3 is TGCGCCAGCAGCTTGGGGGCCGACAGGAGCTCCTACGAGCAGTACTTC. Translation: CASSLGADRSSYEQYF.